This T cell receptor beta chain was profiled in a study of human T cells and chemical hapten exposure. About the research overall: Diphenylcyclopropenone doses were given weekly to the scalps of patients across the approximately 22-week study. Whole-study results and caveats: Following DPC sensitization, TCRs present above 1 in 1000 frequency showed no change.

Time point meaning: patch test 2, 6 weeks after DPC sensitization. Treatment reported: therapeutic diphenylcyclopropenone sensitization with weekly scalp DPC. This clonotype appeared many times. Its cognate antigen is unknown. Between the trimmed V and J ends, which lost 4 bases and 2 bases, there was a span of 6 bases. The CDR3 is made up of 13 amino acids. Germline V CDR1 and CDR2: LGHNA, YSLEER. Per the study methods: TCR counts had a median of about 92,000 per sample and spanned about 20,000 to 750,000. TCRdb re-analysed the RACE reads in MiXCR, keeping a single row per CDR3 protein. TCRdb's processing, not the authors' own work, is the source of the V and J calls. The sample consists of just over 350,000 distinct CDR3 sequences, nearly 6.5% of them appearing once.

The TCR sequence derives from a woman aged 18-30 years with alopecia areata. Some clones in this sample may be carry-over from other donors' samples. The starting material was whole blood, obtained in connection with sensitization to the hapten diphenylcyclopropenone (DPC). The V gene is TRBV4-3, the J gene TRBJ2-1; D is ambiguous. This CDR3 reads CASSPGPYNEQFF. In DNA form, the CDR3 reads TGCGCCAGCAGCCCCGGCCCCTACAATGAGCAGTTCTTC.